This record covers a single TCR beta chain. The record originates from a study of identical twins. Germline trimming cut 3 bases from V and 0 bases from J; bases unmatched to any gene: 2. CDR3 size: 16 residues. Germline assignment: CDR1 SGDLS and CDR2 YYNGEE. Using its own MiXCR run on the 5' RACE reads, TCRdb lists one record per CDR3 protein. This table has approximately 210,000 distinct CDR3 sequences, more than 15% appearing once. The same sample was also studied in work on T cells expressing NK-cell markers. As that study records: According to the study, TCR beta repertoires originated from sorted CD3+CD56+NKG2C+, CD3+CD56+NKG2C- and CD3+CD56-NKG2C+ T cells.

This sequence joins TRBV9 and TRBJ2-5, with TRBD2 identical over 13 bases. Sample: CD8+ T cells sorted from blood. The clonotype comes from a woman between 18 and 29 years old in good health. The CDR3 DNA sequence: TGTGCCAGCAGCGGCGGGACTAGCGGGGACCAAGAGACCCAGTACTTC. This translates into CASSGGTSGDQETQYF.